A selection of T cell receptor beta chains follows, all from one sample in a study of blood T cell repertoires in COVID-19. Here immunoSEQ multiplex PCR was the method, and the copy in TCRdb shows in-frame clones only, minus some. In the table there are roughly 160,000 clones, roughly 84% of which are singletons. The sample taken for sequencing was peripheral blood. All receptors derive from a woman older than 75 with active or convalescent COVID-19. Each CDR3 is given with its conserved first and last residue. Each record gives: clone size, J gene, V gene, CDR3 length, D gene, CDR3 protein, CDR3 DNA. A D gene is named only where the DNA matches it firmly. The size field is filled for only some rows; it gives once, few, many or a size class.

. TRBJ2-7 TRBV12-3/TRBV12-4 13 . CASSLALGVEQYF TGTGCCAGCAGTCTAGCCCTAGGAGTCGAGCAGTACTTC
. TRBJ1-5 TRBV27 15 . CASTLSAGANQPQHF TGTGCCAGCACCCTCTCAGCAGGGGCAAATCAGCCCCAGCATTTT
. TRBJ2-7 TRBV29-1 12 TRBD1 CSARGDRDRTYF TGCAGCGCAAGAGGAGACCGGGACAGAACCTACTTC
. TRBJ2-7 TRBV27 18 TRBD2 CASSFSPGLAGDRYEQYF TGTGCCAGCAGTTTCTCACCCGGACTAGCGGGAGACCGGTACGAGCAGTACTTC
. TRBJ2-3 TRBV3-1/TRBV3-2 16 TRBD2 CASTPTSRGRADTQYF TGTGCCAGCACCCCTACTAGCAGAGGGAGGGCAGATACGCAGTATTTT
. TRBJ2-1 TRBV7-9 13 . CASSLGGGNEQFF TGTGCCAGCAGCTTAGGTGGCGGGAATGAGCAGTTCTTC
. TRBJ2-7 TRBV4-2 17 TRBD2 CASSQEGGGRGPYEQYF TGTGCCAGCAGCCAAGAAGGAGGCGGGAGGGGCCCCTACGAGCAGTACTTC
once TRBJ2-3 TRBV6-5 15 . CASNPLAPSTDTQYF TGTGCCAGCAATCCCCTAGCGCCATCCACAGATACGCAGTATTTT
. TRBJ2-7 TRBV2 14 . CASRAVPGAYEQYF TGTGCCAGCAGGGCCGTCCCGGGTGCCTACGAGCAGTACTTC
. TRBJ2-1 TRBV7-9 12 . CASSLVLNEQFF TGTGCCAGCAGCTTAGTATTGAATGAGCAGTTCTTC
. TRBJ1-2 TRBV5-1 14 TRBD1 CASSPIRDSYGYTF TGCGCCAGCAGCCCGATTCGGGACAGCTATGGCTACACCTTC
. TRBJ1-1 TRBV5-1 15 . CASSPQPGGDTEAFF TGCGCCAGCAGCCCCCAACCCGGGGGGGACACTGAAGCTTTCTTT
. TRBJ1-2 TRBV12-3/TRBV12-4 12 . CASSYRVSGYTF TGTGCCAGCAGTTACAGGGTTAGTGGCTACACCTTC
. TRBJ2-1 TRBV5-1 15 TRBD2 CASSWEGTSDNEQFF TGCGCCAGCAGCTGGGAAGGGACTAGCGACAATGAGCAGTTCTTC
. TRBJ1-6 TRBV4-2 13 . CASSQFNYSPLHF TGTGCCAGCAGCCAATTTAATTATTCACCCCTCCACTTT
. TRBJ2-7 TRBV29-1 14 . CSVEGVADSYEQYF TGCAGCGTTGAAGGCGTAGCGGACTCCTACGAGCAGTACTTC
. TRBJ2-3 TRBV10-1 15 TRBD1 CASSTDREVPDTQYF TGCGCCAGCAGTACAGACAGGGAAGTACCCGATACGCAGTATTTT
. TRBJ2-1 TRBV15 16 TRBD2 CATSRDLAGGQGEQFF TGTGCCACCAGCAGAGATCTGGCGGGAGGGCAGGGTGAGCAGTTCTTC
. TRBJ1-6 TRBV20-1 14 TRBD1 CSASTRGYNSPLHF TGCAGTGCTAGTACCAGGGGGTATAATTCACCCCTCCACTTT
once TRBJ2-7 TRBV7-2 15 . CASSRRGAGDYEQYF TGTGCCAGCAGCCGCCGGGGGGCCGGGGATTACGAGCAGTACTTC
. TRBJ2-3 TRBV5-1 16 TRBD2 CASSPTSGSSTDTQYF TGCGCCAGCAGCCCAACTAGCGGGAGTAGTACAGATACGCAGTATTTT
. TRBJ1-5 TRBV24-1 14 . CATSPPGSNQPQHF TGTGCCACCAGCCCCCCAGGTAGCAATCAGCCCCAGCATTTT
. TRBJ2-2 TRBV7-3 15 TRBD2 CASSAGTSGTGELFF TGTGCCAGCAGCGCGGGGACTAGCGGTACCGGGGAGCTGTTTTTT
. TRBJ2-2 TRBV5-1 15 TRBD2 CASSSAGGNTGELFF TGCGCCAGCAGCTCAGCGGGAGGCAACACCGGGGAGCTGTTTTTT
. TRBJ2-1 TRBV5-1 16 . CASSLDPAGAYNEQFF TGCGCCAGCAGCTTGGATCCAGCGGGCGCTTACAATGAGCAGTTCTTC
few TRBJ2-7 TRBV10-2 13 . CASSESGTQSPYF TGCGCCAGCAGTGAGTCCGGGACTCAGAGCCCGTACTTC
. TRBJ1-2 TRBV5-4 12 . CASSLDTVGYTF TGTGCCAGCAGCTTGGATACGGTAGGCTACACCTTC
. TRBJ2-1 TRBV2 15 TRBD2 CASSPTSGINNEQFF TGTGCCAGCAGCCCTACTAGCGGGATTAACAATGAGCAGTTCTTC
. TRBJ2-5 TRBV7-9 16 TRBD2 CASSFGGSSGRETQYF TGTGCCAGCAGCTTTGGCGGGAGCAGCGGTCGAGAGACCCAGTACTTC
. TRBJ1-2 TRBV7-3 14 TRBD1 CASSLLGTEGGYTF TGTGCCAGCAGCTTATTGGGGACAGAAGGGGGCTACACCTTC
. TRBJ1-1 TRBV24-1 15 TRBD1 CATSDPRTGNTEAFF TGTGCCACCAGTGATCCCCGGACAGGGAACACTGAAGCTTTCTTT
. TRBJ2-7 TRBV19 15 . CASSIAEGPSYEQYF TGTGCCAGTAGTATAGCGGAGGGGCCCTCCTACGAGCAGTACTTC
. TRBJ1-2 TRBV15 15 TRBD1 CATSRDLGQGVGYTF TGTGCCACCAGCAGAGATCTGGGACAGGGGGTTGGCTACACCTTC
. TRBJ2-2 TRBV7-2 17 TRBD2 CASSLGRTSGNTGELFF TGTGCCAGCAGCTTAGGAAGAACTAGCGGGAACACCGGGGAGCTGTTTTTT
. TRBJ2-1 TRBV7-3 16 TRBD2 CASSATSGGTYNEQFF TGTGCCAGCAGCGCGACTAGCGGGGGAACTTACAATGAGCAGTTCTTC
. TRBJ1-4 TRBV5-1 15 . CASAQTGSTNEKLFF TGCGCCAGCGCGCAGACAGGATCAACTAATGAAAAACTGTTTTTT
. TRBJ1-2 TRBV20-1 10 . CSAHRQDYTF TGCAGTGCCCACCGACAGGACTACACCTTC
. TRBJ1-3 TRBV15 16 . CATSPRQSYSGNTIYF TGTGCCACCAGCCCACGACAGTCTTACTCTGGAAACACCATATATTTT
. TRBJ1-5 TRBV9 13 . CASSAGVNQPQHF TGTGCCAGCAGCGCGGGGGTTAATCAGCCCCAGCATTTT
. TRBJ2-3 TRBV24-1 13 . CATSGNSVDTQYF TGTGCCACCAGTGGTAATAGTGTAGATACGCAGTATTTT
. TRBJ2-7 TRBV12-3/TRBV12-4 13 TRBD1 CASVRTGSYEQYF TGTGCCAGCGTTCGGACAGGGTCGTACGAGCAGTACTTC
few TRBJ2-5 TRBV12-5 17 TRBD1 CASSERNRGEDQETQYF TGTGCTAGCTCTGAGAGAAACAGGGGGGAGGACCAAGAGACCCAGTACTTC
. TRBJ1-2 TRBV28 16 TRBD1 CASSRGDRAQGNGYTF TGTGCCAGCAGTAGGGGGGACAGGGCTCAAGGGAACGGCTACACCTTC
. TRBJ2-1 TRBV9 17 . CASSPSSRLGTYNEQFF TGTGCCAGCAGCCCCAGCTCTCGGTTGGGCACCTACAATGAGCAGTTCTTC
. TRBJ1-2 TRBV25-1 12 TRBD1 CASGQGQSSYTF TGTGCCAGCGGACAGGGCCAGTCTAGCTACACCTTC
few TRBJ1-5 TRBV30 16 TRBD1 CAWSRTGPHPSKPQHF TGTGCCTGGAGTCGGACAGGTCCCCATCCATCTAAGCCCCAGCATTTT
. TRBJ2-1 TRBV24-1 16 TRBD2 CATSDPGTSNHNEQFF TGTGCCACCAGTGATCCCGGGACTAGCAACCACAATGAGCAGTTCTTC
. TRBJ1-2 TRBV5-8 14 . CASGRRGYGYGYTF TGTGCCAGCGGAAGACGGGGTTACGGCTATGGCTACACCTTC
. TRBJ2-1 TRBV28 11 . CASRRNNEQFF TGTGCCAGCAGGAGAAACAATGAGCAGTTCTTC
. TRBJ2-2 TRBV15 14 . CATSRDPAAGELFF TGTGCCACCAGCAGAGATCCGGCGGCCGGGGAGCTGTTTTTT
. TRBJ2-7 TRBV6-2/TRBV6-3 13 TRBD1 CASSRDSLYEQYF TGTGCCAGCAGTCGGGACAGCCTCTACGAGCAGTACTTC
. TRBJ2-5 TRBV5-1 15 TRBD2 CASSLVGLAEETQYF TGCGCCAGCAGCTTGGTGGGACTAGCGGAGGAGACCCAGTACTTC
. TRBJ2-7 TRBV29-1 13 TRBD2 CSVETSGEYEQYF TGCAGCGTTGAAACTAGCGGGGAGTACGAGCAGTACTTC
few TRBJ1-2 TRBV6-1 14 . CASSETWTDYGYTF TGTGCCAGCAGTGAAACCTGGACAGACTATGGCTACACCTTC
few TRBJ2-5 TRBV27 15 TRBD1 CASSLWGTGRETQYF TGTGCCAGCAGTTTATGGGGGACAGGGAGGGAGACCCAGTACTTC
. TRBJ2-6 TRBV18 20 . CASSPFPLQGRVTGANVLTF TGTGCCAGCTCACCTTTCCCATTACAGGGCAGGGTGACCGGGGCCAACGTCCTGACTTTC
. TRBJ2-1 TRBV9 14 . CASSVGPVYNEQFF TGTGCCAGCAGCGTAGGGCCTGTTTACAATGAGCAGTTCTTC
many TRBJ1-1 TRBV9 13 . CASSVAQNTEAFF TGTGCCAGCAGCGTAGCCCAGAACACTGAAGCTTTCTTT
. TRBJ1-6 TRBV30 12 TRBD1 CASDRLNSPLHF TGTGCCTCGGACAGGTTAAATTCACCCCTCCACTTT